The present entry profiles one T cell receptor (beta chain) with its context. As yet, its antigen is unknown. TCRdb used MiXCR to reprocess the reads, holding one entry per CDR3 protein. The data contain approximately 590,000 distinct CDR3 sequences, just under 40% of them singletons. The data were taken from a study of T cell repertoires in cytomegalovirus infection. Study-level results: The study identified carriers of CMV plus the relevant HLA from cumulative public TCR beta family frequency.

Germline assignment: CDR1 SGHNT and CDR2 YYREEE (reference sequence). V lost 5 bases, J lost 0 bases, and 15 bases lay in between. This CDR3 is built from 17 residues. The rearrangement joins TRBV5-4 to TRBJ1-6; no definite D call. Sequences were derived from cultured PBMCs, sampled from culture after CMV antigen stimulation. This receptor was obtained from a human donor in good health (CMV status not recorded). Some clones in this sample may be carry-over from other donors' samples. The CDR3 sequence is CASRHGVASSYNSPLHF. The CDR3 DNA is TGTGCCAGCAGACATGGGGTGGCGAGCTCCTATAATTCACCCCTCCACTTT. Full variable domain (remainder filled in from reference TRBV5-4 and TRBJ1-6): ETGVTQSPTHLIKTRGQQVTLRCSSQSGHNTVSWYQQALGQGPQFIFQYYREEENGRGNFPPRFSGLQFPNYSSELNVNALELDDSALYLCASRHGVASSYNSPLHFGNGTRLTVT.